The 15 T cell receptor beta chains in this list originate from one sample, sequenced in a study of blood T cell repertoires in COVID-19. Produced via immunoSEQ multiplex PCR; TCRdb's table is partial and in-frame only. The sample has about 100,000 clones; approximately 79% are singletons. The material sequenced was peripheral blood. These receptors were collected from an elderly woman with active or convalescent COVID-19.

The genes are TRBV25-1 and TRBJ1-4, with 10 bases fitting TRBD1. The CDR3 is 15 residues long. Germline loops: CDR1 MGHDK, CDR2 SYGVNS. V lost 4 bases, J lost 6 bases, and 5 bases stayed unmatched. CDR3 sequence reads: CASSVVGTGDEKLFF. In DNA form, the CDR3 reads TGTGCCAGCAGTGTGGTGGGGACAGGGGATGAAAAACTGTTTTTT.

The chain carries TRBV7-9 and TRBJ2-7; 8 nucleotides line up with TRBD2. Germline V gene sequence: CDR1 SEHNR, CDR2 FQNEAQ (reference sequence). Losses at the gene ends were 1 base for V and 6 bases for J; bases not matched to a gene: 17. The CDR3 runs to 18 residues. The CDR3 region is CASSLGQSFAREEGEQYF. CDR3 bases: TGTGCCAGCAGCTTAGGCCAATCATTTGCGCGGGAGGAAGGCGAGCAGTACTTC.

This sequence joins TRBV29-1 and TRBJ2-3, with 12 nucleotides matching TRBD1. The CDR3 has 17 residues. In germline, CDR1 is SQVTM, CDR2 ANQGSEA. The V and J ends lost 2 bases and 2 bases, in that order; junction bases with no gene match: 8. The DNA for the CDR3 is TGCAGCGTTGAACAGGGGACAGGGGGCATAGCCACAGATACGCAGTATTTT. Protein product: CSVEQGTGGIATDTQYF.

The genes are TRBV5-1 and TRBJ2-3; 10 nucleotides match TRBD2. Germline CDR1 is SGHRS and CDR2 is YFSETQ. CDR3 length: 16 amino acids. After removal of 0 bases from V and 3 bases from J, the junction contained 4 bases not matched to a gene. For the CDR3, the DNA is TGCGCCAGCAGCTTGGAGTTGGGACTAGCGACAGATACGCAGTATTTT. Residues: CASSLELGLATDTQYF.

This chain connects TRBV6-5 to TRBJ1-6; no firm D call. The CDR3 consists of 14 residues. CDR1 and CDR2 from the germline V gene are MNHEY and SVGAGI. The V end lost 2 bases, the J end lost 7 bases, and 9 bases lay between the germline ends. CDR3 bases: TGTGCCAGCAGTTACCCGGGTCTGAATTCACCCCTCCACTTT. This codes for CASSYPGLNSPLHF.

This clone was counted between two and nine times. The gene calls are TRBV4-2 and TRBJ1-5, with D perhaps matching TRBD1 (6 bases). The CDR3 has 15 residues. The germline CDR1 and CDR2 sequences are LGHNA and YNFKEQ. V was pared by 4 bases and J by 3 bases, with 13 bases between. In nucleotides, the CDR3 is TGTGCCAGCAGCCCATGGACAGATCCCAATCAGCCCCAGCATTTT. It encodes CASSPWTDPNQPQHF.

This sequence joins TRBV5-6 and TRBJ1-2; no clear D gene. Trimming cost V 0 bases and J 5 bases, with 11 bases left between them. The CDR3 loop spans 14 amino acids. Germline V gene sequence: CDR1 SGHDT, CDR2 YYEEEE. The CDR3 DNA is TGTGCCAGCAGCTTGGGTAGTCCCGTATATGGCTACACCTTC. Translation gives CASSLGSPVYGYTF.

The chain is built from TRBV19 and TRBJ2-7; a possible D gene is TRBD2 (7 bases). The CDR3 contains 15 residues. From germline, CDR1 is LNHDA and CDR2 SQIVND (reference sequence). V lost 1 base, J lost 5 bases, and 15 bases lay in between. In DNA, the CDR3 is TGTGCCAGTAGTATAGCAGGGAGGGGGAGCAACGAGCAGTACTTC. It yields the protein CASSIAGRGSNEQYF.

This clone was recorded only once. The rearrangement uses TRBV7-9 and TRBJ2-1; D not certain. V was clipped by 4 bases and J by 5 bases, with 9 bases between them. Germline V lookup: CDR1 SEHNR, CDR2 FQNEAQ (reference sequence). This CDR3 region has 13 residues. Here the CDR3 reads CASSSRADNEQFF. DNA of the CDR3: TGTGCCAGCAGCTCGCGCGCGGACAATGAGCAGTTCTTC.

The rearrangement links TRBV12-3 or TRBV12-4 to TRBJ1-1; 8 nucleotides match TRBD1. V shed 3 bases and J 10 bases; nucleotides not matched to a gene: 4. The CDR3 extends over 12 amino acids. DNA of the CDR3: TGTGCCAGCAGTTTTCCTGGGACAGGAGCTTTCTTT. This translates into CASSFPGTGAFF.

This chain uses TRBV6-2 or TRBV6-3 with TRBJ2-7; tentatively, D is TRBD2 (6 bases). V lost 0 bases and J lost 0, with 15 bases in between. Germline V gene data show CDR1 as MNHEY and CDR2 as SVGEGT. The CDR3 spans 17 residues. The CDR3 reads CASSYSKGTGLSYEQYF. The CDR3 DNA reads as TGTGCCAGCAGTTACTCGAAAGGTACGGGACTCTCCTACGAGCAGTACTTC.

The J gene is TRBJ2-7, the V gene TRBV6-5, with 8 bases fitting TRBD1. J was trimmed by 3 bases and V by 0 bases; bases with no gene match: 4. This CDR3 is 15 amino acids long. The germline V gene encodes CDR1 MNHEY and CDR2 SVGAGI. CDR3 protein: CASSYSRQGIYEQYF. In nucleotides, the CDR3 is TGTGCCAGCAGTTACTCGCGACAGGGGATCTACGAGCAGTACTTC.

The chain combines TRBV28 with TRBJ1-3, with D possibly being TRBD1 (5 bases). CDR1 MDHEN and CDR2 SYDVKM come from the germline V gene. The CDR3 consists of 15 residues. V was cut by 3 bases and J by 4 bases, with 13 bases left in between. The CDR3 region is CASSFPGEGGNTIYF. In DNA form, the CDR3 reads TGTGCCAGCAGTTTTCCGGGGGAGGGCGGAAACACCATATATTTT.

The V and J genes are TRBV2 and TRBJ2-5, with D perhaps TRBD2 (7 bases). V lost 6 bases, J lost 4 bases, and 18 bases lay in between. The CDR3 has 15 amino acids. From germline, CDR1 is SNHLY and CDR2 FYNNEI. The CDR3 DNA sequence: TGTGCCAGCAGAAGGACGGGAGGAGGGGGAGAGACCCAGTACTTC. This gives the protein CASRRTGGGGETQYF.

The chain links TRBV2 to TRBJ2-1; D remains unclear. Germline V gene data show CDR1 as SNHLY and CDR2 as FYNNEI. V was clipped by 6 bases and J by 7 bases, with 13 bases between them. This CDR3 is built from 13 residues. CDR3 in amino acids: CASRVALNNEQFF. The DNA of the CDR3 is TGTGCCAGCAGGGTAGCCCTTAATAATGAGCAGTTCTTC.